One and the same sample provided the 18 T cell receptor beta chains below, sequenced in a study of technical replicates of blood from a few donors. The assay was immunoSEQ multiplex PCR, and TCRdb's table has in-frame clones only and misses some. The sample carries about 66,000 clones, roughly 90% recorded once. Sequencing was done on a sample of PBMCs. The receptor set was obtained from a human donor in good health. Some clones in this sample may be carry-over from other donors' samples.

This clone was recorded only once. The CDR3 loop reads CASSDSLVGTGELFF. Here the CDR3 DNA reads TGTGCCAGCAGTGACTCATTAGTCGGCACCGGGGAGCTGTTTTTT. J is TRBJ2-2 and V is TRBV6-4; D gene unclear. Between the trimmed V and J ends, which lost 0 bases and 4 bases, there was a span of 9 bases. The CDR3 is 15 residues long. CDR1 is MRHNA and CDR2 is SNTAGT in the germline V gene.

This chain joins TRBV4-2 and TRBJ2-7; 13 nucleotides line up with TRBD2. CDR3 length: 18 residues. Trimming at V came to 1 base and at J to 3 bases, leaving 9 bases not matched to a gene. The V gene's germline CDR1 is LGHNA and CDR2 YNFKEQ. The CDR3 DNA follows: TGTGCCAGCAGCCAAGGGACTAGCGGGAGTCCCGGGGGCTACGAGCAGTACTTC. Translation: CASSQGTSGSPGGYEQYF.

The chain carries TRBV11-2 and TRBJ2-7, with a weak D call TRBD2 (6 bases). CDR3 size: 17 residues. V dropped 4 bases and J dropped 3 bases, with 22 bases sitting between them. Germline V CDR1 and CDR2: SGHAT, FQNNGV. CDR3 nucleotide sequence: TGTGCCAGCAGCTCCTCCGAGCGGGTGTACAGGAACTACGAGCAGTACTTC. Residues: CASSSSERVYRNYEQYF.

The rearrangement uses TRBV5-1 and TRBJ2-1, with 13 bases that match TRBD2. The CDR3 extends over 18 amino acids. Germline V CDR1 and CDR2: SGHRS, YFSETQ. Trimming took 2 bases from V and 1 from J; bases not matched to a gene: 6. The CDR3 here is CASSFRRTSGSSYNEQFF. DNA for the CDR3: TGCGCCAGCAGCTTTCGTCGGACTAGCGGGAGTTCCTACAATGAGCAGTTCTTC.

This chain joins TRBV4-2 and TRBJ2-3, with 14 nucleotides matching TRBD2. CDR1 and CDR2 (germline): LGHNA, YNFKEQ. The CDR3 totals 16 residues. J was trimmed by 6 bases and V by 3 bases; bases with no gene match: 5. The CDR3: CASSQLGLAGVDTQYF. For the CDR3, the DNA is TGTGCCAGCAGCCAGCTGGGACTAGCGGGGGTTGATACGCAGTATTTT.

V usage is TRBV19 and J usage is TRBJ1-5, with 7 bases that match TRBD1. The CDR3 has 13 residues. The germline V gene encodes CDR1 LNHDA and CDR2 SQIVND (reference sequence). Unmatched junction bases numbered 8, after V lost 3 bases and J lost 12 bases. The CDR3 sequence: CASSIEQGKVQHF. CDR3 DNA sequence: TGTGCCAGTAGTATTGAACAGGGGAAGGTCCAGCATTTT.

This sequence joins TRBV19 and TRBJ1-1; 7 positions agree with TRBD1. From germline, CDR1 is LNHDA and CDR2 SQIVND (reference sequence). With 7 bases clipped from V and 8 bases from J, the junction kept 16 bases outside the gene matches. This CDR3 is 15 amino acids long. The CDR3 DNA is TGTGCCAGTAAATCTAATACCGGACAGGAGGTAGAAGCTTTCTTT. Translation: CASKSNTGQEVEAFF.

This clone was observed a handful of times. This rearrangement joins TRBV7-8 to TRBJ2-7; TRBD1 matches 7 bases. The CDR3 covers 15 residues. Germline V gene lookup returns CDR1 SGHVS and CDR2 FQNEAQ. V lost 0 bases, J lost 2 bases, and 4 bases stayed unmatched. Here the CDR3 reads CASSLAATGTYEQYF. The CDR3 DNA sequence: TGTGCCAGCAGCTTAGCGGCGACAGGGACCTACGAGCAGTACTTC.

J is TRBJ2-5 and V is TRBV29-1, with 10 nucleotides matching TRBD1. The V and J ends lost 3 bases and 4 bases, in that order; junction bases with no gene match: 5. Germline values: CDR1 SQVTM, CDR2 ANQGSEA. This CDR3 region has 14 residues. As DNA, the CDR3 is TGCAGCGTTGAGGAGAGGGACAGGGGAGAGACCCAGTACTTC. Translating gives CSVEERDRGETQYF.

This CDR3 is CASSFGREVQTQYF. The CDR3 region has the DNA TGTGCCAGCAGTTTCGGACGGGAGGTGCAGACCCAGTACTTC. The genes are TRBV6-5 and TRBJ2-5, with 7 bases matching TRBD2. Losses at the gene ends were 4 bases for V and 6 bases for J; bases not matched to a gene: 8. This CDR3 is built from 14 residues. Germline V gene data show CDR1 as MNHEY and CDR2 as SVGAGI.

V gene TRBV7-2 combines with J gene TRBJ1-1; D possibly corresponds to TRBD1 (5 bases). Germline CDR1 SGHTA, CDR2 FQGNSA. The V and J ends lost 3 bases and 8 bases respectively, with 13 bases between them. This CDR3 is 13 amino acids long. CDR3 nucleotide sequence: TGTGCCAGCAGCTTTAGTTCCCAGGGAGAAGCTTTCTTT. Its protein is CASSFSSQGEAFF.

The rearrangement links TRBV4-2 to TRBJ1-1, with TRBD1 matching over 10 bases. Looked up from germline, CDR1 is LGHNA and CDR2 is YNFKEQ. J lost 3 bases, V lost 3 bases, and 10 bases had no gene match. The CDR3 is 17 residues long. The CDR3 coding sequence is TGTGCCAGCAGCCACGGGACAGGGGTCGGCTTTGACACTGAAGCTTTCTTT. This encodes CASSHGTGVGFDTEAFF.

This chain connects TRBV14 to TRBJ2-3, with D perhaps matching TRBD2 (6 bases). Trimming cost V 3 bases and J 2 bases, with 18 bases left between them. The germline V gene encodes CDR1 SGHDN and CDR2 FVKESK. The CDR3 has 17 amino acids. This chain's CDR3 is CASSHQPGLHYTDTQYF. CDR3 in DNA: TGTGCCAGCAGCCATCAACCGGGACTCCACTACACAGATACGCAGTATTTT.

DNA of the CDR3: TGTGCCAGCAGCGGAACTAGCGGCTCCTACGAGCAGTACTTC. Amino acids: CASSGTSGSYEQYF. This chain connects TRBV7-2 to TRBJ2-7, with TRBD2 matching 8 bases. The ends lost 5 bases at V and 0 bases at J; junction bases unmatched: 3. Germline V gives CDR1 SGHTA, CDR2 FQGNSA. This CDR3 has 14 amino acids.

J is TRBJ2-5 and V is TRBV11-2, with 10 nucleotides matching TRBD2. The CDR3 length is 16 residues. Per the germline V gene, CDR1 is SGHAT and CDR2 is FQNNGV. V lost 1 base to trimming and J lost 5 bases; unmatched junction nucleotides: 7. CDR3 sequence: CASSLVHLAGDETQYF. DNA for the CDR3: TGTGCCAGCAGCTTAGTGCACCTAGCGGGAGACGAGACCCAGTACTTC.

On this clone: Other DNA sequences in the same sample also yield this CDR3. This chain joins TRBV9 and TRBJ1-3, with D tentatively TRBD1 (6 bases). The CDR3 covers 15 residues. The germline CDR1 and CDR2 sequences are SGDLS and YYNGEE. Trimming took off 0 bases at V and 0 bases at J, with 7 bases between the two ends. The CDR3 loop reads CASSVGGGSGNTIYF. CDR3 DNA: TGTGCCAGCAGCGTAGGAGGGGGCTCTGGAAACACCATATATTTT.

This rearrangement joins TRBV11-3 to TRBJ2-7; 8 positions agree with TRBD2. Germline V gene data show CDR1 as SGHNT and CDR2 as YENEEA. CDR3 size: 13 residues. The J segment lost 7 bases and the V segment lost 5 bases, leaving 7 bases of the junction unmatched. CDR3 residues: CASSISGGGEQYF. The CDR3 DNA reads as TGTGCCAGCAGCATCAGCGGGGGCGGGGAGCAGTACTTC.

This chain joins TRBV4-1 and TRBJ1-2, with a weak D call TRBD1 (6 bases). Trimming stripped 0 bases from V and 6 bases from J, with 14 bases between. Germline V gene lookup returns CDR1 MGHRA and CDR2 YSYEKL. The CDR3 has 15 residues. The DNA for the CDR3 is TGCGCCAGCAGCCAAGACCTAAACAGGGAAAATGGCTACACCTTC. This encodes CASSQDLNRENGYTF.